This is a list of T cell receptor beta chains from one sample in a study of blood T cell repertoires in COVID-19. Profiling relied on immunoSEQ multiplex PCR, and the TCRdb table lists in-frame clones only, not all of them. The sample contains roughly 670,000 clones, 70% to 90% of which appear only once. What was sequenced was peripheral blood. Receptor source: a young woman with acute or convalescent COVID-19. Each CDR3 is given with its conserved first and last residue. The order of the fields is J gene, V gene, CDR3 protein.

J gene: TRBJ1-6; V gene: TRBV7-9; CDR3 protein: CASSLEPGQGNSPLHF
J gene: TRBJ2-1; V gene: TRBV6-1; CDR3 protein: CASSDGSYNEQFF
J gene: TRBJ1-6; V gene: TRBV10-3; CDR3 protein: CAIKDTSSPLHF
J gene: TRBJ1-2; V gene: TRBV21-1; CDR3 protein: CASSKGPEGPFYGYTF
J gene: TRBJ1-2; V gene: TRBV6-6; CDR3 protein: CASSLRGGEHPALTFYTF
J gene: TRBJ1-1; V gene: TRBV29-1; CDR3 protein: CIKVGTEAFF
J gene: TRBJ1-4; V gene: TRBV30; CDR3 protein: CAWSGHRVGEKLFF
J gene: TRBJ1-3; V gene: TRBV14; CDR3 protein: CASSQEGLEAGNTIYF
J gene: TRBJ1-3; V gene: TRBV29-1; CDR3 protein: CSYLPGNGNTIYF
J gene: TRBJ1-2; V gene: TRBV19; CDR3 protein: CASSSSWRTGGDGYTF
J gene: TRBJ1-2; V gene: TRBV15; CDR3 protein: CATSRDGTGTGRIGYTF
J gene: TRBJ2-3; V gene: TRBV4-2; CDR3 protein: CASSQDLTGGADTQYF
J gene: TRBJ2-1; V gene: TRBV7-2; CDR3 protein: CASSLSRDEQFF
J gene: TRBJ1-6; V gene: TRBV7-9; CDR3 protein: CASTPDSNNSPLHF
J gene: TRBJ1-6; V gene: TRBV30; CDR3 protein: CAWSLPLRRPGSPLHF
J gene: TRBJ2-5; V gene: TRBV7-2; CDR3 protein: CASSSRQVLGETQYF
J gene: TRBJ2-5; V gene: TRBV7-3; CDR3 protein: CASSFGIAGYQETQYF
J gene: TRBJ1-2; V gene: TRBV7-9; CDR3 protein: CASSPEEGDVNYGYTF
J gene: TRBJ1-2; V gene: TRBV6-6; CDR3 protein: CASRPPGQQYGYTF
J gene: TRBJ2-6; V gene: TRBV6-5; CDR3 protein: CASAVYSGANVLTF
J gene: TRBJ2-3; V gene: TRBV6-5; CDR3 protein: CASSSGTISTDTQYF
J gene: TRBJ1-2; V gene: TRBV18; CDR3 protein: CASSPASRRDKTF
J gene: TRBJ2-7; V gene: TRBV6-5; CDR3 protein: CASSYGGGAYEQYF
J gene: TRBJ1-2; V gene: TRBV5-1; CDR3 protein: CASSAKDWGYTF
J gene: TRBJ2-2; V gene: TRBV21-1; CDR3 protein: CASSKGGRGGELFF
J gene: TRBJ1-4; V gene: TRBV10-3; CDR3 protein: CAISEGGAVSEKLFF
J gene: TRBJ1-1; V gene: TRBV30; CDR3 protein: CAWSVGAIDTEAFF
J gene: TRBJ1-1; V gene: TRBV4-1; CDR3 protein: CASSPLRSNTEAFF
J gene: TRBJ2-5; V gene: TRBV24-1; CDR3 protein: CATSRPGQGEETQYF
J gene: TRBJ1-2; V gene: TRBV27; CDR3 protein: CASSPGQGYGYTF
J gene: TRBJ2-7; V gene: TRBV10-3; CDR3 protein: CAISESDSSYEQYF
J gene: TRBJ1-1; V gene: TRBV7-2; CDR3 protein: CASSANRGLTTEAFF
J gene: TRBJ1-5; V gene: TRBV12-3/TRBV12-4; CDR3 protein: CASSFFIQPQHF
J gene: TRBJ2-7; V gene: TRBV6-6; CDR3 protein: CASSKRGLSYEQYF
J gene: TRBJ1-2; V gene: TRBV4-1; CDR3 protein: CASSPLSPTGSYTF
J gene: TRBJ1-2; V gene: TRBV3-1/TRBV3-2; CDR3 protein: CASSHGSNYGYTF